Reported below is one T cell receptor (beta chain). These data originate in a study of blood T cell repertoires in COVID-19. Profiled with immunoSEQ multiplex PCR; TCRdb holds only in-frame clones, not every one. The table includes 300,000 to 450,000 clones, roughly 90% detected once. Losses at the gene ends were 6 bases for V and 5 bases for J; bases not matched to a gene: 2. Germline V CDR1 and CDR2: MNHEY, SVGAGI. This CDR3 region has 13 residues. Sample: peripheral blood. This chain connects TRBV6-5 to TRBJ1-2, with TRBD1 matching over 11 bases. The TCR sequence derives from an older woman with COVID-19, enrolled during active disease. Here the CDR3 reads CASRGDRGYGYTF. CDR3 nucleotide sequence: TGTGCCAGCAGAGGGGACAGGGGGTATGGCTACACCTTC.